This TCR beta chain originates from a study of CD8 T cells in ankylosing spondylitis. The CDR3 runs 16 residues. Findings and caveats of the study: Several highly homologous variants made up a TCR beta motif that seemed to typify ankylosing spondylitis blood. Both synovial fluid and blood in reactive arthritis had previously been reported to carry some motif variants. As reported, disease-linked clones showed significant enrichment in matched ankylosing spondylitis synovial fluid.

The TCR beta libraries were generated through quantitative 5'-RACE incorporating molecular barcodes. TCRdb redid the calling of the 5' RACE reads with MiXCR, one entry per CDR3 protein. The sample carries around 300,000 distinct CDR3 sequences, under 14% recorded once. As for this clonotype: Its antigen is not known. Just one base apart from a much larger clone, this may be a read error.

The clonotype comes from a female donor with ankylosing spondylitis or in good health (not recorded which). The rearrangement uses TRBV21-1 and TRBJ1-1; the table names TRBD1, a call not compared with the DNA. TRBV21-1 is flagged as a pseudogene. The sample comprised blood, either unsorted or a sorted T cell fraction (not recorded which). This CDR3 reads CASSKGPGHKTTEAFF. CDR3 coding DNA: TGTGCCAGCAGCAAAGGCCCGGGACACAAGACCACTGAAGCTTTCTTT.